This T cell receptor (beta chain) was identified during a study of T cell responses to AZD1222 COVID-19 vaccine. Sequenced by immunoSEQ multiplex PCR; TCRdb stores in-frame clones only, minus some. The sample lists fewer than 150,000 clones, roughly 90% occurring once. As to this clone: Its target is unknown.

Study observations and caveats: The study found vaccine-associated CD4 TCRs spanning spike, dominant at 160-218 and 743-854. Compared with day 0, the breadth and depth of the Spike-specific TCR repertoire rose significantly after two doses of AZD1222. Donors were chiefly white British, with a greater number of females, and clonal diversity was perhaps underestimated. Only a handful of AZD1222 recipients, roughly six in all, had baseline seropositivity.

The clonotype comes from an adult who received the AZD1222 COVID-19 vaccine. The sequenced sample was peripheral blood, obtained 28 days after the second AZD1222 dose.

Here the CDR3 DNA reads TGTGCCAGCAGCCCAGGGCGTAGCGGGGGGACTCGCACCGGGGAGCTGTTTTTT. Protein sequence: CASSPGRSGGTRTGELFF. This chain uses TRBV11-2 with TRBJ2-2; the match to TRBD2 covers 10 bases. Germline values: CDR1 SGHAT, CDR2 FQNNGV. CDR3 length: 18 amino acids. The V and J ends lost 5 bases and 4 bases, in that order; junction bases with no gene match: 13.